Following are 22 T cell receptor beta chains from one sample sequenced in a study of T cell responses to AZD1222 COVID-19 vaccine. Clones were sequenced by immunoSEQ multiplex PCR, and TCRdb holds only the in-frame ones, with some missing. The table lists about 140,000 clones, more than 80% of them singletons, with 1.6% in the top ten. The specimen comprised peripheral blood, sampled on day 0 of AZD1222 vaccination. The receptor source for this set is an adult in good health.

The sample holds one count of this clone. The chain recombines TRBV7-6 with TRBJ1-1; a possible D gene is TRBD1 (5 bases). The CDR3 is made up of 16 amino acids. The ends were cut back, 1 base at V and 0 bases at J, with 12 bases in the middle. Germline V lookup: CDR1 SGHVS, CDR2 FNYEAQ. CDR3 DNA: TGTGCCAGCAGCTTAGTCGGGACGGTTGTGAACACTGAAGCTTTCTTT. Amino acids: CASSLVGTVVNTEAFF.

The CDR3 bases are TGTGCCAGCAGGATAGACATACAAGAGACCCAGTACTTC. Translated, it gives CASRIDIQETQYF. The chain employs TRBV12-3 or TRBV12-4 and TRBJ2-5; D ambiguous. The V gene lost 6 bases and the J gene lost 2 bases, with 10 bases spanning the gap. The CDR3 runs to 13 residues.

The chain joins TRBV4-2 to TRBJ2-3; TRBD2 aligns across 10 bases. The V gene end was trimmed by 4 bases and the J gene end by 2 bases; junction bases not matched to a gene: 9. The CDR3 contains 17 residues. Germline values: CDR1 LGHNA, CDR2 YNFKEQ. CDR3 sequence: CASSPILAGANTDTQYF. CDR3 in DNA: TGTGCCAGCAGCCCAATTCTAGCGGGGGCCAACACAGATACGCAGTATTTT.

The chain has TRBV6-6 and TRBJ1-5; 8 bases line up with TRBD1. Looked up from germline, CDR1 is MNHNY and CDR2 is SVGAGI (reference sequence). This CDR3 comprises 17 residues. Trimming took 5 bases from V and 1 from J; bases not matched to a gene: 10. CDR3 amino acids: CASSPEMTGVSNQPQHF. CDR3 coding DNA: TGTGCCAGCAGTCCCGAAATGACAGGGGTGAGCAATCAGCCCCAGCATTTT.

A single count supports this clone. The CDR3 region is CASSVTGTWTNGAFF. The CDR3 DNA reads TGTGCCAGCAGCGTCACCGGGACCTGGACAAACGGAGCTTTCTTT. This chain uses TRBV7-2 with TRBJ1-1; weak D call: TRBD1 (5 bases). Trimming removed 5 bases from V and 10 bases from J, with 23 bases in between. The CDR3 consists of 15 residues. Germline V gene sequence: CDR1 SGHTA, CDR2 FQGNSA.

The V call is TRBV3-1 (or the pseudogene TRBV3-2), the J call TRBJ1-3; D may be TRBD1 (6 bases). The germline V gene encodes CDR1 LGHDT and CDR2 YNNKEL (reference sequence). The CDR3 totals 16 residues. Trimming stripped 6 bases from V and 0 bases from J, with 15 bases between. CDR3 DNA sequence: TGTGCCAGCAGTCAGCCGGACAGTTTCTCTGGAAACACCATATATTTT. It encodes CASSQPDSFSGNTIYF.

The chain links TRBV3-1 (or the pseudogene TRBV3-2) to TRBJ2-1, with TRBD2 identical over 9 bases. The CDR3 runs 15 residues. Germline CDR1 LGHDT, CDR2 YNNKEL (reference sequence). With V trimmed by 1 base and J by 10 bases, 8 bases remained unmatched. CDR3 DNA sequence: TGTGCCAGCAGCCAAGGTACTAGCGGGTCAGCCGAGCAGTTCTTC. Its translation: CASSQGTSGSAEQFF.

As for this clone: At one end the junction does not follow the germline gene, possibly because of a read error. The chain links TRBV5-6 to TRBJ1-1; D gene uncertain. Germline V gene lookup returns CDR1 SGHDT and CDR2 YYEEEE. CDR3 length: 13 residues. The CDR3 loop reads CASSSPAGREVFF. CDR3 nucleotide sequence: TGTGCCAGCAGCTCCCCCGCGGGGAGAGAAGTTTTCTTT. The full variable domain, in which reference TRBV5-6 and TRBJ1-1 provide the parts outside the CDR3, is DAGVTQSPTHLIKTRGQQVTLRCSPKSGHDTVSWYQQALGQGPQFIFQYYEEEERQRGNFPDRFSGHQFPNYSSELNVNALLLGDSALYLCASSSPAGREVFFGQGTRLTVV.

The chain has TRBV6-5 and TRBJ1-5; tentatively, D is TRBD1 (6 bases). Germline CDR1 reads MNHEY; CDR2 reads SVGAGI. The CDR3 is made up of 14 amino acids. V shed 6 bases and J shed 5 bases, with 14 bases lying between them. CDR3: CASSKRGNYQPQHF. The CDR3 nucleotides read TGTGCCAGCAGCAAAAGGGGGAACTATCAGCCCCAGCATTTT.

The chain recombines TRBV27 with TRBJ2-1, with 10 bases aligning to TRBD2. Trimming took 6 bases from V and 6 from J; bases not matched to a gene: 2. The CDR3 has 13 amino acids. The germline V gene encodes CDR1 MNHEY and CDR2 SMNVEV (reference sequence). The CDR3 here is CASRAGGPNEQFF. The CDR3 region has the DNA TGTGCCAGCAGAGCGGGAGGGCCCAATGAGCAGTTCTTC.

The genes are TRBV4-2 and TRBJ2-1; 12 nucleotides agree with TRBD2. This CDR3 has 16 amino acids. The junction had 4 bases not matched to a gene; V was cut back by 1 base and J by 6 bases. Germline loops: CDR1 LGHNA, CDR2 YNFKEQ. The CDR3 nucleotides are TGTGCCAGCAGCCAAGCGCTAGCGGGGGGGAGCAATGAGCAGTTCTTC. Translation: CASSQALAGGSNEQFF.

The chain has TRBV30 and TRBJ2-1; D remains ambiguous. V lost 7 bases and J 7 bases, leaving 17 bases between the germline ends. Looked up from germline, CDR1 is GTSNPN and CDR2 is SVGIG (reference sequence). This CDR3 region has 13 residues. CDR3 nucleotides: TGTGCCTCCGACGAGTGGGGTGGGAATGAGCAGTTCTTC. Encoded protein: CASDEWGGNEQFF.

The chain has TRBV6-1 and TRBJ1-2; possible D gene TRBD1, 6 bases. Germline V CDR1 and CDR2: MNHNS, SASEGT. Trimming removed 1 base from V and 8 bases from J, with 14 bases in between. The length of the CDR3 is 14 residues. The CDR3 protein is CASSEVRGAYGYTF. CDR3 DNA sequence: TGTGCCAGCAGTGAAGTTCGGGGGGCTTACGGCTACACCTTC.

This clone has ten or more counts. The chain has TRBV24-1 and TRBJ2-7; the match to TRBD1 covers 9 bases. The V gene end was trimmed by 3 bases and the J gene end by 3 bases; junction bases not matched to a gene: 2. The germline CDR1 and CDR2 sequences are KGHDR and SFDVKD. This CDR3 has 14 residues. CDR3 sequence reads: CATSDTGGDYEQYF. The CDR3 nucleotides are TGTGCCACCAGTGATACAGGGGGCGACTACGAGCAGTACTTC.

V is TRBV2 and J is TRBJ1-4, with D possibly being TRBD1 (5 bases). In germline, CDR1 is SNHLY, CDR2 FYNNEI. The V and J ends lost 5 bases and 4 bases respectively, with 14 bases between them. There are 15 residues in the CDR3. In nucleotides, the CDR3 is TGTGCCAGCAGTCAAATTGACAGAGGTAATGAAAAACTGTTTTTT. It translates to CASSQIDRGNEKLFF.

Only a few counts were recorded for this clone. Other DNA variants within this sample encode the same CDR3. The chain combines TRBV5-1 with TRBJ2-1; TRBD2 might be the D (6 bases). The CDR3 runs 14 residues. Germline V gene sequence: CDR1 SGHRS, CDR2 YFSETQ. The V end lost 0 bases, the J end lost 3 bases, and 7 bases lay between the germline ends. In DNA, the CDR3 is TGCGCCAGCAGCTTGGGGGGAGGCTACAATGAGCAGTTCTTC. The encoded protein is CASSLGGGYNEQFF.

The V and J genes are TRBV11-2 and TRBJ1-4, with a possible D match to TRBD1 (6 bases). V shed 4 bases and J shed 8 bases, with 14 bases lying between them. There are 14 residues in the CDR3. Germline V CDR1 and CDR2: SGHAT, FQNNGV. CDR3 in DNA: TGTGCCAGCAGCTCCGGACAGCCCCGAGAAAAACTGTTTTTT. Protein product: CASSSGQPREKLFF.

J is TRBJ1-4 and V is TRBV2; D perhaps matches TRBD1 (5 bases). Trimming stripped 2 bases from V and 2 bases from J, with 24 bases between. The CDR3 covers 20 residues. Looked up from germline, CDR1 is SNHLY and CDR2 is FYNNEI. The CDR3 reads CASSEFPGSVKVWTNEKLFF. The CDR3 coding sequence is TGTGCCAGCAGTGAATTCCCAGGGAGTGTGAAGGTTTGGACTAATGAAAAACTGTTTTTT.

The gene calls are TRBV25-1 and TRBJ1-2; 7 bases are shared with TRBD1. V was pared by 3 bases and J by 6 bases, with 4 bases of the junction left unmatched. This CDR3 region has 13 residues. From germline, CDR1 is MGHDK and CDR2 SYGVNS. CDR3 protein: CASSEWQGDGYTF. CDR3 sequence (DNA): TGTGCCAGCAGTGAGTGGCAGGGGGATGGCTACACCTTC.

The rearrangement links TRBV6-5 to TRBJ1-5, with D unresolved. The CDR3 covers 13 residues. In germline, CDR1 is MNHEY, CDR2 SVGAGI. V was cut by 7 bases and J by 9 bases, with 16 bases left in between. The CDR3 DNA is TGTGCCAGCACCTTACAAGGCTCCCGGCCCCAGCATTTT. It is translated as CASTLQGSRPQHF.

The chain couples TRBV15 to TRBJ2-2; D gene ambiguous. Looked up from germline, CDR1 is LNHNV and CDR2 is YYDKDF (reference sequence). V was shortened by 4 bases and J by 3 bases, with 3 bases between the two germline ends. This CDR3 spans 12 amino acids. The CDR3 is CATSKHTGELFF. CDR3 DNA: TGTGCCACCAGCAAGCACACCGGGGAGCTGTTTTTT.

The J gene is TRBJ1-2, the V gene TRBV5-1; TRBD1 is a possible D gene (6 bases). Trimming took 2 bases from V and 7 from J, leaving 12 bases between them. This CDR3 region has 13 residues. Germline CDR1 SGHRS, CDR2 YFSETQ. As DNA, the CDR3 is TGCGCCAGCAGCTTTCCAGGGGATTTTGGCTACACCTTC. This codes for CASSFPGDFGYTF.